This T cell receptor (beta chain) was obtained from a study of molecular identifiers for immune sequencing clone quantification. Study overall: In replicates, the authors split RNA from around 20,000 or 100,000 naive CD8 cells five ways and sequenced four.

The CDR3 extends over 18 amino acids. Looked up from germline, CDR1 is SGHRS and CDR2 is YFSETQ. V dropped 0 bases and J dropped 0 bases, with 15 bases sitting between them. Libraries of bulk TCR were made by previously described methods (with listed TCR primers). TCRdb reprocessed the PCR reads with MiXCR, giving one entry per CDR3 protein. Found here are about 640,000 distinct CDR3 sequences, 15% to 20% of them singletons; the top ten hold 0.85%. This clonotype was counted at least ten times. Its antigen remains unidentified. Study-wide findings and caveats: Molecules of identical TCR sharing a barcode could underestimate highly expanded clone sizes. Under 1% of molecules in naive cells, but over 98% of effector molecules, belonged to clones above 20 RNA copies.

This clonotype originated in a human donor in good health. Some libraries in this study had Jurkat cell RNA spiked in. The V call is TRBV5-1, the J call TRBJ2-2; unclear D gene. Sequenced: naive CD8+ T cells from blood, with Jurkat cell RNA spiked in. Subset of the sample: FACS-sorted CD8+CD4-CCR7+CD45RA+ naive T cells. The CDR3 loop is CASSLVVLAGSNTGELFF. CDR3 sequence (DNA): TGCGCCAGCAGCTTGGTAGTTTTGGCAGGCTCGAACACCGGGGAGCTGTTTTTT.